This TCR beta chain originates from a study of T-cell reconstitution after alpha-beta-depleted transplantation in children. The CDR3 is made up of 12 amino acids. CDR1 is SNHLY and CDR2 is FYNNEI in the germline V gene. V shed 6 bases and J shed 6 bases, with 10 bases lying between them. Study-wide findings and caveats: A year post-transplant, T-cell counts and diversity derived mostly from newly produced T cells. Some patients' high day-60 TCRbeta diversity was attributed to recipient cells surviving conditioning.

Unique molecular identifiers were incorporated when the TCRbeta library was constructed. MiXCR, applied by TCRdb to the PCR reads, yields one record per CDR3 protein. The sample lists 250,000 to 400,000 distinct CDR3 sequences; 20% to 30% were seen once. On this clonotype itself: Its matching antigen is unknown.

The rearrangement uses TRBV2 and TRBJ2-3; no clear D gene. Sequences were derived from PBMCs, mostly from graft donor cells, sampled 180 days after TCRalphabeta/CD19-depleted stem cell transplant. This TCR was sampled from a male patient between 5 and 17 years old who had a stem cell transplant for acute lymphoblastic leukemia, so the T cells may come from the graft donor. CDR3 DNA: TGTGCCAGCAGGGAAACCTCGGATACGCAGTATTTT. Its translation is CASRETSDTQYF.